These 20 T cell receptor beta chains came from one sample sequenced in a study of blood T cell repertoires in COVID-19. Assay: immunoSEQ multiplex PCR; the TCRdb copy retains only in-frame clones and omits some. The profile shows 55,000 to 80,000 clones, over 70% of them singletons. The sample comprised peripheral blood. These receptors all stem from a man aged 45-60 years with active COVID-19.

J is TRBJ2-5 and V is TRBV18; 7 bases agree with TRBD1. CDR3 length equals 15 residues. Trimming cost V 1 base and J 3 bases; bases outside gene matches: 5. Germline V gene data show CDR1 as KGHSH and CDR2 as LQKENI. The CDR3, as DNA: TGTGCCAGCTCACCACGGCAAGGGGGCGAAGAGACCCAGTACTTC. This translates into CASSPRQGGEETQYF.

This chain connects TRBV5-4 to TRBJ1-2, with 9 bases fitting TRBD1. Trimming took 4 bases from V and 3 from J; bases not matched to a gene: 1. Germline V CDR1 and CDR2: SGHNT, YYREEE (reference sequence). The CDR3 loop spans 13 amino acids. The CDR3 DNA reads as TGTGCCAGCAGCGACAGGGGGGACTATGGCTACACCTTC. Amino acids: CASSDRGDYGYTF.

The chain is built from TRBV7-9 and TRBJ1-1; D might be TRBD1 (6 bases). This CDR3 is 14 amino acids long. V was trimmed by 4 bases and J by 4 bases, leaving 13 bases between them. CDR1 SEHNR and CDR2 FQNEAQ come from the germline V gene (reference sequence). CDR3 sequence reads: CASSSQQGPTEAFF. The CDR3 bases are TGTGCCAGCAGCTCTCAACAGGGTCCCACTGAAGCTTTCTTT. Full variable domain (remainder filled in from reference TRBV7-9 and TRBJ1-1): DTGVSQNPRHKITKRGQNVTFRCDPISEHNRLYWYRQTLGQGPEFLTYFQNEAQLEKSRLLSDRFSAERPKGSFSTLEIQRTEQGDSAMYLCASSSQQGPTEAFFGQGTRLTVV.

This clone appeared a single time. V and J are TRBV7-2 and TRBJ1-1, with TRBD1 as a possible D gene (5 bases). The CDR3 contains 14 residues. With 2 bases removed from V and 2 bases from J, the gap between germline ends came to 9 bases. Germline V gene sequence: CDR1 SGHTA, CDR2 FQGNSA. CDR3 sequence: CASSLQGPNTEAFF. CDR3 DNA: TGTGCCAGCAGCTTACAGGGCCCCAACACTGAAGCTTTCTTT.

This clone appeared a single time. The chain joins TRBV11-3 to TRBJ2-7, with 10 bases lining up with TRBD1. The J segment lost 3 bases and the V segment lost 1 base, leaving 3 bases of the junction unmatched. This CDR3 has 15 amino acids. CDR1 and CDR2 from the germline V gene are SGHNT and YENEEA. The CDR3 region is CASSLGGQGDYEQYF. The CDR3 coding sequence is TGTGCCAGCAGCTTAGGTGGACAGGGGGACTACGAGCAGTACTTC.

The count of this clone is one. The gene calls are TRBV2 and TRBJ1-3; possible D gene TRBD1, 5 bases. Looked up from germline, CDR1 is SNHLY and CDR2 is FYNNEI. V lost 6 bases and J lost 0, with 15 bases in between. The CDR3 is 16 amino acids. The CDR3 region has the DNA TGTGCCAGCAGCCTCTGGGGCATTAACTCTGGAAACACCATATATTTT. Protein: CASSLWGINSGNTIYF.

This chain joins TRBV5-6 and TRBJ2-1; 8 nucleotides line up with TRBD1. CDR1 and CDR2 from the germline V gene are SGHDT and YYEEEE. The V segment lost 4 bases and the J segment 4 bases; nucleotides outside the gene matches: 10. This CDR3 is built from 16 residues. CDR3 in amino acids: CASSRRGRGLYNEQFF. CDR3 in DNA: TGTGCCAGCAGCCGGAGGGGCAGGGGGCTGTACAATGAGCAGTTCTTC.

The chain carries TRBV6-5 and TRBJ1-3, with D unresolved. CDR1 MNHEY and CDR2 SVGAGI come from the germline V gene. The ends were cut back, 10 bases at V and 4 bases at J, with 8 bases in the middle. The CDR3 runs to 11 residues. CDR3 amino acids: CANGKGNTIYF. Written as DNA, the CDR3 is TGTGCCAACGGGAAGGGAAACACCATATATTTT.

This clone was observed a few times. The rearrangement links TRBV25-1 to TRBJ2-7; possible D gene TRBD1, 6 bases. The CDR3 has 13 amino acids. The V gene's germline CDR1 is MGHDK and CDR2 SYGVNS. The V gene lost 5 bases and the J gene lost 7 bases, with 15 bases spanning the gap. The CDR3 loop reads CASSLTGLREQYF. The CDR3 DNA follows: TGTGCCAGCAGTTTGACAGGCCTAAGAGAGCAGTACTTC.

V gene TRBV19 combines with J gene TRBJ1-1; 11 nucleotides agree with TRBD1. V trimming: 5 bases; J trimming: 1 base; junction bases outside the gene matches: 9. Germline assignment: CDR1 LNHDA and CDR2 SQIVND (reference sequence). There are 17 residues in the CDR3. CDR3 in DNA: TGTGCCAGTAGTGAAACCGGGACAGGGGGTCGGAACACTGAAGCTTTCTTT. It yields the protein CASSETGTGGRNTEAFF. The variable domain in full, completed from reference TRBV19 and TRBJ1-1, reads DGGITQSPKYLFRKEGQNVTLSCEQNLNHDAMYWYRQDPGQGLRLIYYSQIVNDFQKGDIAEGYSVSREKKESFPLTVTSAQKNPTAFYLCASSETGTGGRNTEAFFGQGTRLTVV.

The J gene is TRBJ2-1, the V gene TRBV2, with D possibly being TRBD1 (6 bases). Deletions cut 8 bases from V and 5 bases from J, with 16 bases between. The CDR3 consists of 14 residues. Germline values: CDR1 SNHLY, CDR2 FYNNEI. The chain's CDR3 is CASDKGQLNNEQFF. CDR3 nucleotide sequence: TGTGCCAGCGACAAGGGACAATTGAACAATGAGCAGTTCTTC.

The chain couples TRBV11-2 to TRBJ2-2; 8 positions match TRBD2. J was trimmed by 6 bases and V by 5 bases; bases with no gene match: 8. Germline V gives CDR1 SGHAT, CDR2 FQNNGV. The CDR3 has 15 residues. In DNA, the CDR3 is TGTGCCAGCAGCCCGTTAGACGGGGGGGCCGGGGAGCTGTTTTTT. This gives the protein CASSPLDGGAGELFF.

This chain uses TRBV2 with TRBJ2-7; the match to TRBD1 covers 7 bases. CDR1 SNHLY and CDR2 FYNNEI come from the germline V gene. CDR3 length: 12 residues. Unmatched junction bases numbered 0, after V lost 5 bases and J lost 2 bases. The CDR3 bases are TGTGCCAGCAGTACAGGGGCCTACGAGCAGTACTTC. Translation: CASSTGAYEQYF.

This clone was found once. This chain connects TRBV5-6 to TRBJ2-7, with D possibly being TRBD1 (5 bases). Trimming shortened V by 2 bases and J by 2 bases, and 17 bases separated the two germline ends. CDR1 and CDR2 from the germline V gene are SGHDT and YYEEEE. The CDR3 covers 16 residues. For the CDR3, the DNA is TGTGCCAGCAGCTTATATGGGGCCAAGGGGACCTACGAGCAGTACTTC. Translating gives CASSLYGAKGTYEQYF.

CDR3 sequence reads: CASSPPGQGTEAFF. The CDR3, as DNA: TGTGCCAGCAGCCCACCGGGACAGGGGACTGAAGCTTTCTTT. This rearrangement joins TRBV7-3 to TRBJ1-1; 10 positions agree with TRBD1. The V segment lost 5 bases and the J segment 5 bases; nucleotides outside the gene matches: 5. CDR3 size: 14 residues. The germline gives CDR1 SGHTA, CDR2 FQGTGA.

The V gene is TRBV7-2, the J gene TRBJ2-7; TRBD2 is a possible D gene (5 bases). The CDR3 extends over 15 amino acids. Germline CDR1 and CDR2: SGHTA and FQGNSA. Trimming pared 3 bases from V and 2 bases from J, leaving 14 bases between. The CDR3 loop is CASSLMGGGTYEQYF. CDR3 DNA: TGTGCCAGCAGCTTGATGGGTGGAGGAACCTACGAGCAGTACTTC.

This clone showed up just a few times. This sequence joins TRBV5-1 and TRBJ2-3; 9 bases line up with TRBD2. The trim removed 3 bases at V and 0 bases at J, leaving 11 bases unmatched. The germline gives CDR1 SGHRS, CDR2 YFSETQ. CDR3 length: 18 amino acids. The CDR3 region is CASSSTPGLATSTDTQYF. DNA of the CDR3: TGCGCCAGCAGCTCCACACCGGGACTAGCAACCAGCACAGATACGCAGTATTTT.

The J gene is TRBJ1-1, the V gene TRBV5-1; 9 bases align to TRBD1. The CDR3 loop spans 14 amino acids. Losses at the gene ends were 2 bases for V and 2 bases for J; bases not matched to a gene: 1. Germline V gene data show CDR1 as SGHRS and CDR2 as YFSETQ. This chain's CDR3 is CASSLQGANTEAFF. CDR3 DNA sequence: TGCGCCAGCAGCTTACAGGGGGCCAACACTGAAGCTTTCTTT. Full variable domain (outside the CDR3, taken from reference TRBV5-1 and TRBJ1-1): KAGVTQTPRYLIKTRGQQVTLSCSPISGHRSVSWYQQTPGQGLQFLFEYFSETQRNKGNFPGRFSGRQFSNSRSEMNVSTLELGDSALYLCASSLQGANTEAFFGQGTRLTVV.

The V and J genes are TRBV4-2 and TRBJ2-3; 12 bases are shared with TRBD2. Germline CDR1 is LGHNA and CDR2 is YNFKEQ. The V and J ends lost 2 bases and 4 bases, in that order; junction bases with no gene match: 4. There are 16 residues in the CDR3. The CDR3: CASSQLAGGGPDTQYF. The DNA for the CDR3 is TGTGCCAGCAGCCAACTAGCGGGAGGGGGCCCAGATACGCAGTATTTT.

The V call is TRBV6-1, the J call TRBJ2-7, with 8 positions matching TRBD1. CDR3 length equals 15 residues. J was trimmed by 7 bases and V by 2 bases; bases with no gene match: 10. From germline, CDR1 is MNHNS and CDR2 SASEGT. CDR3 in DNA: TGTGCCAGCAGTGAACAGTCAGGGGGCAAGGAAGAGCAGTACTTC. Amino acids: CASSEQSGGKEEQYF.